Here is one T cell receptor beta chain with its context. The entry originates in a study of blood T cell repertoires in COVID-19. Study-wide background: From the United States, Italy and Spain came samples of acute and convalescent COVID-19.

Profiling relied on immunoSEQ multiplex PCR, and the TCRdb table lists in-frame clones only, not all of them. The repertoire holds 300,000 to 450,000 clones, around 87% seen once, with about 1.5% in the top ten. Donors were grouped by their self-reported clinical history. Donors of Cohort 3 who recovered were those that had two negative PCRs, clearance, or symptom resolution. Sequenced material: PBMCs or T cells enriched from blood (not recorded which). The clonotype was recovered from a man younger than 40 who had recovered from COVID-19.

The CDR3 loop reads CASSLDLYYGYTF. In DNA, the CDR3 is TGTGCCAGCAGCTTGGATCTCTACTATGGCTACACCTTC. The gene calls are TRBV5-6 and TRBJ1-2; D is undetermined. Trimming removed 0 bases at V and 3 bases at J, with 6 bases between. From germline, CDR1 is SGHDT and CDR2 YYEEEE. CDR3 length: 13 residues.